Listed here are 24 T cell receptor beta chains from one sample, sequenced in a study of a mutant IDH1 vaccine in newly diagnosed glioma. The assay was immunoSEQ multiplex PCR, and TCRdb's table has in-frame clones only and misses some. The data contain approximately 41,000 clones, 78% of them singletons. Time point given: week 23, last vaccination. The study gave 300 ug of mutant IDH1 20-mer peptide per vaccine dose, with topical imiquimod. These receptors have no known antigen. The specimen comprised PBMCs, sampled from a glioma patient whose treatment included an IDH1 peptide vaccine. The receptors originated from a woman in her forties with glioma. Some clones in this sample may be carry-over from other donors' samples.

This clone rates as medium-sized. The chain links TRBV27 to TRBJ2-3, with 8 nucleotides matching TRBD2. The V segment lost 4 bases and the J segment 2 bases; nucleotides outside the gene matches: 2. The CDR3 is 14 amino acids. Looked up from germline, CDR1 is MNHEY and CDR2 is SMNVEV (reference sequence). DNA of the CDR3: TGTGCCAGCAGTTCTAGCGGGTACACAGATACGCAGTATTTT. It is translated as CASSSSGYTDTQYF.

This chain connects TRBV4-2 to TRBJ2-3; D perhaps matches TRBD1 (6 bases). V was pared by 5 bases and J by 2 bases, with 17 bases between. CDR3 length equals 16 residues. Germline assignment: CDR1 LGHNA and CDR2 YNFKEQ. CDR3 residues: CASSYRANDLTDTQYF. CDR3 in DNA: TGTGCCAGCAGCTACAGGGCGAACGATCTCACAGATACGCAGTATTTT.

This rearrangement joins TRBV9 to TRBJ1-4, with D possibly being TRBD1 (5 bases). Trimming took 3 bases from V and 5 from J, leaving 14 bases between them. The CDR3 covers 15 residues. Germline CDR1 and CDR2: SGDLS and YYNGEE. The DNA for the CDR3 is TGTGCCAGCAGCGATGGGCGGGGGATAAATGAAAAACTGTTTTTT. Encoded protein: CASSDGRGINEKLFF.

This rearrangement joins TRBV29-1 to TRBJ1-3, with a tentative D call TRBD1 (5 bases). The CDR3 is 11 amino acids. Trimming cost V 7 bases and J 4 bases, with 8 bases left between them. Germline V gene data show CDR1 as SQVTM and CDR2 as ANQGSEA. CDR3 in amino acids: CSARQGNTIYF. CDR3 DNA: TGCAGCGCACGACAGGGAAACACCATATATTTT.

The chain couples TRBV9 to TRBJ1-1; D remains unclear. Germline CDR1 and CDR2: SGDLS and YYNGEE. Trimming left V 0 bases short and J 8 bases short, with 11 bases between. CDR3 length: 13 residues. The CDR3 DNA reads TGTGCCAGCAGCGTAGTCAGAGGCTCCGAAGCTTTCTTT. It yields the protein CASSVVRGSEAFF.

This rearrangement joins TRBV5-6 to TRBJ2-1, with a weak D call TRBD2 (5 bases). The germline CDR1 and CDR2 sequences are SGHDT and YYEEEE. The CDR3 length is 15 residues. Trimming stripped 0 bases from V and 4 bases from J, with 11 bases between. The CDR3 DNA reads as TGTGCCAGCAGCTTGGCCGTCCGAGGGTACAATGAGCAGTTCTTC. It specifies CASSLAVRGYNEQFF. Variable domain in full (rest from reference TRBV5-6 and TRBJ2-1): DAGVTQSPTHLIKTRGQQVTLRCSPKSGHDTVSWYQQALGQGPQFIFQYYEEEERQRGNFPDRFSGHQFPNYSSELNVNALLLGDSALYLCASSLAVRGYNEQFFGPGTRLTVL.

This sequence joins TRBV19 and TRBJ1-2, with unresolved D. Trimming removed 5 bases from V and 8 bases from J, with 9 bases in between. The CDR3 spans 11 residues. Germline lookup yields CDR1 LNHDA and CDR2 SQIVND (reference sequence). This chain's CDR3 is CASSRPLGYTF. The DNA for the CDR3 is TGTGCCAGTAGTCGCCCCCTGGGCTACACCTTC.

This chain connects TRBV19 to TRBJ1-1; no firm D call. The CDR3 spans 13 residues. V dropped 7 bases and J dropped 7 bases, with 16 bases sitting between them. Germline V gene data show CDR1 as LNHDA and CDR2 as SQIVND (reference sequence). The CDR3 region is CASTWRFEFEAFF. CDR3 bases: TGTGCCAGTACGTGGCGGTTCGAGTTTGAAGCTTTCTTT.

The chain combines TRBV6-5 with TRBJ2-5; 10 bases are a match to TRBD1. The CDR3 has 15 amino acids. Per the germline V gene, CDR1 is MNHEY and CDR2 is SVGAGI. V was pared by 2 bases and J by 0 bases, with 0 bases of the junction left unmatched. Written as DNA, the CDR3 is TGTGCCAGCAGTTACGGGACAGGGGACCAAGAGACCCAGTACTTC. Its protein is CASSYGTGDQETQYF.

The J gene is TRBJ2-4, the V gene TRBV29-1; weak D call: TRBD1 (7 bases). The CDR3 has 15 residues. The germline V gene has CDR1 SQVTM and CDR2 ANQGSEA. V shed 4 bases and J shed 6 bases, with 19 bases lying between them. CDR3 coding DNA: TGCAGCGTTGCCCTCCTCAGGGGGGCCTTAAACATTCAGTACTTC. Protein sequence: CSVALLRGALNIQYF.

This CDR3 is CSVVNGDEQYF. The CDR3 DNA sequence: TGCAGCGTTGTTAATGGGGACGAGCAGTACTTC. The chain links TRBV29-1 to TRBJ2-7, with D hard to call. The CDR3 sequence is 11 residues long. Trimming pared 4 bases from V and 5 bases from J, leaving 9 bases between. Germline CDR1 and CDR2: SQVTM and ANQGSEA.

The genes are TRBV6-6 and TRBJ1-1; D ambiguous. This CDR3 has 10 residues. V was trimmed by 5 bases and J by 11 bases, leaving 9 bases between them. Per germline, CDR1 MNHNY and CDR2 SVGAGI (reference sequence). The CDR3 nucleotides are TGTGCCAGCAGTCCTCCCGACGCTTTCTTT. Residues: CASSPPDAFF.

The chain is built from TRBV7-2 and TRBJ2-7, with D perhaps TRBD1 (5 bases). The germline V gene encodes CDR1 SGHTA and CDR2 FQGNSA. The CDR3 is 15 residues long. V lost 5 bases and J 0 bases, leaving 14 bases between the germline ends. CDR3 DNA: TGTGCCAGCAGCCCCCGACAGCTCAGCTCCTACGAGCAGTACTTC. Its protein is CASSPRQLSSYEQYF.

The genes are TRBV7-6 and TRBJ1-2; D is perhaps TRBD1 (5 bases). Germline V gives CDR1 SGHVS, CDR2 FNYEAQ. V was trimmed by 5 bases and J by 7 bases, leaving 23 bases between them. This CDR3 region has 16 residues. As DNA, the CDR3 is TGTGCCAGCAGCCCGTCGCGGGCAGGGCAGGGTGGTGGCTACACCTTC. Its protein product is CASSPSRAGQGGGYTF.

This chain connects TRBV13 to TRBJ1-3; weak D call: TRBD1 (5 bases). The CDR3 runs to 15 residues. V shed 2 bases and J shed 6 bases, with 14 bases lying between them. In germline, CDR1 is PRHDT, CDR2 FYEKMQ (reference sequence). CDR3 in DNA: TGTGCCAGCAGCTTACGCAGGGAGAGGGCAAACACCATATATTTT. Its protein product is CASSLRRERANTIYF.

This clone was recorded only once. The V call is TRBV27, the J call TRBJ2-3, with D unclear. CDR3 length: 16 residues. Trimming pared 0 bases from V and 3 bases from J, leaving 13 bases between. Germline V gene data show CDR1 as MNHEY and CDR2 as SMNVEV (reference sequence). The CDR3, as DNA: TGTGCCAGCAGTTTATCGACGACCGGTGCAACAGATACGCAGTATTTT. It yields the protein CASSLSTTGATDTQYF.

The CDR3 region is CASSELLTAGSEKLFF. As DNA, the CDR3 is TGTGCCAGCAGTGAATTACTGACAGCAGGAAGTGAAAAACTGTTTTTT. The chain has TRBV25-1 and TRBJ1-4; D might be TRBD1 (5 bases). V shed 1 base and J shed 7 bases, with 16 bases lying between them. The CDR3 sequence is 16 residues long. Germline CDR1 reads MGHDK; CDR2 reads SYGVNS.

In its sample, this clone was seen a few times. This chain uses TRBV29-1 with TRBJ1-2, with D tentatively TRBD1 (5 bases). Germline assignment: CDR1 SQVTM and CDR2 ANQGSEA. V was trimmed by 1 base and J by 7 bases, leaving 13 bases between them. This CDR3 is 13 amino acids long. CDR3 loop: CSVEVDPQGGYTF. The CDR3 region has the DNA TGCAGCGTTGAAGTGGACCCGCAGGGTGGCTACACCTTC.

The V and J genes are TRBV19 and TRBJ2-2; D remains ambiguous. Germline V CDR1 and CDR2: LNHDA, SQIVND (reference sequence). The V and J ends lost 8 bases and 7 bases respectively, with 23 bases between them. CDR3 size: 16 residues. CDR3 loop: CASGSRLISAVGELFF. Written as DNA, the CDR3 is TGTGCCAGTGGGTCACGACTCATCTCGGCAGTCGGGGAGCTGTTTTTT.

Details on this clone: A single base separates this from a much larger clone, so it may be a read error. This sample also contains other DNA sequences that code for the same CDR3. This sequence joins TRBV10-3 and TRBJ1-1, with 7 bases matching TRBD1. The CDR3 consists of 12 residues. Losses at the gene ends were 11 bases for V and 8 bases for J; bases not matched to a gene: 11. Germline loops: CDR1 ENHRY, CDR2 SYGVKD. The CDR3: CAGGTAGTEAFF. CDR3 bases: TGTGCCGGGGGGACAGCAGGCACCGAAGCTTTCTTT.

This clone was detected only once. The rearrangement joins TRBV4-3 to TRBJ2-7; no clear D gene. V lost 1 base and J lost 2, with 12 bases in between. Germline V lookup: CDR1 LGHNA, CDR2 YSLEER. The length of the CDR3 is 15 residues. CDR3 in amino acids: CASSQGVGSAYEQYF. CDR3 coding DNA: TGCGCCAGCAGCCAAGGTGTAGGTTCTGCCTACGAGCAGTACTTC.

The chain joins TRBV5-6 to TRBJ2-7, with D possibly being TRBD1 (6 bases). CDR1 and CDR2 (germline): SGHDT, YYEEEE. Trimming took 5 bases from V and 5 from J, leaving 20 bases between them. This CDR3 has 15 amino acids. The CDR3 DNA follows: TGTGCCAGCAGGCCGGTCGGACAGCTTTTAGACGAGCAGTACTTC. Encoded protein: CASRPVGQLLDEQYF.

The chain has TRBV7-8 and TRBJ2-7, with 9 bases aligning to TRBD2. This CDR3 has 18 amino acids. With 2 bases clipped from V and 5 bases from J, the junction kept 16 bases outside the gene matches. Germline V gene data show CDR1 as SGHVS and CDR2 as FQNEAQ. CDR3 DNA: TGTGCCAGCAGCTTAAAACGCCCTACCGCGGGGGGGGAGCACGAGCAGTACTTC. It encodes CASSLKRPTAGGEHEQYF. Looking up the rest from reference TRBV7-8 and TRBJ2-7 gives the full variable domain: GAGVSQSPRYKVAKRGQDVALRCDPISGHVSLFWYQQALGQGPEFLTYFQNEAQLDKSGLPSDRFFAERPEGSVSTLKIQRTQQEDSAVYLCASSLKRPTAGGEHEQYFGPGTRLTVT.

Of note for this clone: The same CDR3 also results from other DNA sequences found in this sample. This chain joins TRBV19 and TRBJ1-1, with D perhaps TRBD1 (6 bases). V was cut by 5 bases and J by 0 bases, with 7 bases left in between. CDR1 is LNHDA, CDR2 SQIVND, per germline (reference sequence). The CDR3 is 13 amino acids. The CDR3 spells CASSDRLNTEAFF. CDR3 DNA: TGTGCCAGTAGTGACAGGCTGAACACTGAAGCTTTCTTT.